The clone carrying this TCR beta chain was counted a few times. Antigen specificity is unknown. This specimen belongs to a study of T cells in Graves' hyperthyroidism and ophthalmopathy. TCR beta CDR3 regions were amplified from RNA. When the TCR CDR3 underwent first-round RT-PCR, the HTBI primer set was used. In TCRdb, the multiplex PCR reads were re-called with MiXCR into one record per CDR3 protein. The sample yields hundreds of thousands of distinct CDR3 sequences, more than 12% seen once. CDR1 and CDR2 (germline): SGHVS, FQNEAQ. There are 19 residues in the CDR3. Trimming removed 3 bases at V and 0 bases at J, with 23 bases between. Each diagnosis drew on symptoms, thyroxine, TRAb, thyroid ultrasound and orbital computed tomography findings. Whole-study results and caveats: The model foresaw ophthalmopathy a median 6.5 months prior to onset.

Input material: blood. The TCR was taken from a man aged 45-60 years with Graves' ophthalmopathy. This chain connects TRBV7-8 to TRBJ1-1, with D uncertain. CDR3 sequence (DNA): TGTGCCAGCAGCTTTTATCGATTGCGCGGGATATCCATGAACACTGAAGCTTTCTTT. Translation gives CASSFYRLRGISMNTEAFF.